The next 4 T cell receptor beta chains were all read from a single sample in a study of cytomegalovirus exposure and HLA in healthy donors. PCR employed 60 Vbeta and 13 Jbeta primers. TCRdb keeps only in-frame clones here, not all; method: immunoSEQ multiplex PCR. The sample gives more than 140,000 clones, roughly four fifths of which show up once; 1.5% to 2.5% is in the top ten. The material sequenced was PBMCs. Receptors originate from a woman aged 40 to 50 in good health and CMV-seronegative.

The V call is TRBV9, the J call TRBJ2-5; a possible D gene is TRBD1 (6 bases). The CDR3 runs to 16 residues. Trimming left V 0 bases short and J 5 bases short, with 17 bases between. CDR1 SGDLS and CDR2 YYNGEE come from the germline V gene. CDR3 coding DNA: TGTGCCAGCAGCGTAGGGGTACAGGGATTGTGGGAGACCCAGTACTTC. This encodes CASSVGVQGLWETQYF. Full variable domain (remainder filled in from reference TRBV9 and TRBJ2-5): DSGVTQTPKHLITATGQRVTLRCSPRSGDLSVYWYQQSLDQGLQFLIQYYNGEERAKGNILERFSAQQFPDLHSELNLSSLELGDSALYFCASSVGVQGLWETQYFGPGTRLLVL.

The chain joins TRBV7-8 to TRBJ1-5; TRBD1 is a possible D gene (6 bases). The V end lost 2 bases, the J end lost 0 bases, and 11 bases lay between the germline ends. Looked up from germline, CDR1 is SGHVS and CDR2 is FQNEAQ. The CDR3 is made up of 16 amino acids. CDR3 loop: CASSLLTGRSNQPQHF. CDR3 DNA sequence: TGTGCCAGCAGCTTACTAACAGGGCGTAGCAATCAGCCCCAGCATTTT.

The chain has TRBV14 and TRBJ2-6; a weak D match, TRBD1 (6 bases). CDR3 length equals 17 residues. With 1 base removed from V and 2 bases from J, the gap between germline ends came to 12 bases. Germline-derived CDR1 and CDR2 are SGHDN and FVKESK. CDR3 sequence: CASSQVGAGAGANVLTF. CDR3 nucleotide sequence: TGTGCCAGCAGCCAAGTGGGGGCAGGGGCTGGGGCCAACGTCCTGACTTTC.

This chain uses TRBV11-2 with TRBJ2-1; 7 nucleotides agree with TRBD2. Germline CDR1 reads SGHAT; CDR2 reads FQNNGV. The CDR3 is 13 residues long. V was clipped by 3 bases and J by 12 bases; unmatched bases: 8. The CDR3 is CASSFSEREGQFF. The CDR3 DNA reads TGTGCCAGCAGCTTTTCGGAGCGGGAAGGGCAGTTCTTC.